This T cell receptor (beta chain) came from a study of blood T cells in healthy people across ages. The study's findings and limits: Significant beta diversity loss was already apparent by age about 42, declining roughly linearly. Among long-lived donors, naive CD4+ cells were more numerous and diversity higher than in aged donors.

Germline loops: CDR1 DFQATT, CDR2 SNEGSKA (reference sequence). The CDR3 contains 12 residues. Trimming removed 2 bases from V and 3 bases from J, with 7 bases in between. On this clonotype itself: Antigen specificity is unknown.

A J-beta primer mix and a sample-barcoded 5' primer were used in a second PCR of roughly 6 to 11 cycles. One entry per CDR3 protein, called by TCRdb with MiXCR from the 5' RACE reads. In the table there are 650,000 to 700,000 distinct CDR3 sequences, under 65% of which are singletons. All donors came from Russia, were Caucasian and healthy, and spanned ages about 6 to 100. This TCR was recovered from a woman aged 80 or over in good health. The chain links TRBV20-1 to TRBJ1-2; D not certain. The sample consisted of blood. CDR3: CSARNGDYGYTF. The DNA for the CDR3 is TGCAGTGCTAGAAACGGGGACTATGGCTACACCTTC.